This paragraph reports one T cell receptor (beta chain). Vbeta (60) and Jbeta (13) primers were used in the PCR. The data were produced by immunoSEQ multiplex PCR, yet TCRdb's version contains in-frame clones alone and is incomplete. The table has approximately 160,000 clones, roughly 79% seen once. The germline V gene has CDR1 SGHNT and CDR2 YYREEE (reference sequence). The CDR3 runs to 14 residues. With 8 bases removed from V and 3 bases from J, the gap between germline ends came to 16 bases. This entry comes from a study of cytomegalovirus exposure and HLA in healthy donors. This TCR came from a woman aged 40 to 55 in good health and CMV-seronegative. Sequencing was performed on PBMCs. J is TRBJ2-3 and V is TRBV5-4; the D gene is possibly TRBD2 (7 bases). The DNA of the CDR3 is TGTGCCAGTCGAAGGGGGGGGAGGACAGATACGCAGTATTTT. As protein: CASRRGGRTDTQYF.